Shown below are 18 T cell receptor beta chains from a single sample sequenced in a study of response to subunit inactivated influenza vaccine. One entry per CDR3 protein results from TCRdb running MiXCR on the RT-PCR reads. The top ten clones hold about 9.9% of a sample with hundreds of thousands of distinct CDR3 sequences, 15% to 19% of them seen once. The sample consisted of PBMCs from blood, taken about 12 days after vaccination. The receptors shown here come from a man over 45 who received an inactivated influenza vaccine.

This clonotype was recorded a few times. J is TRBJ2-1 and V is TRBV9; 7 bases fit TRBD2. The CDR3 has 16 amino acids. V gave up 4 bases and J gave up 10 bases; unmatched junction bases: 17. CDR1 is SGDLS, CDR2 YYNGEE, per germline. The CDR3 DNA sequence: TGTGCCAGCAGCCGAACCGGGACTATTAGTAGGAACGAGCAGTTCTTC. This sequence encodes CASSRTGTISRNEQFF.

The chain couples TRBV12-3 or TRBV12-4 to TRBJ2-4; D tentatively fits TRBD1 or TRBD2 (5 bases each). There are 17 residues in the CDR3. Trimming removed 5 bases from V and 0 bases from J, with 17 bases in between. CDR3 nucleotides: TGTGCCAGCAGTCCAAGATGGGGGAAATTAGCCAAAAACATTCAGTACTTC. Its protein is CASSPRWGKLAKNIQYF.

The sample holds a few counts of this clonotype. DNA for the CDR3: TGTGCCATCACGAAAGAGGGTTCCATGAACACTGAAGCTTTCTTT. This translates into CAITKEGSMNTEAFF. This rearrangement joins TRBV10-3 to TRBJ1-1; D is unclear. V dropped 7 bases and J dropped 0 bases, with 15 bases sitting between them. Germline CDR1 reads ENHRY; CDR2 reads SYGVKD. This CDR3 region has 15 residues.

The table lists this clonotype with a few counts. The chain recombines TRBV5-1 with TRBJ2-7; TRBD1 aligns across 8 bases. The germline gives CDR1 SGHRS, CDR2 YFSETQ. CDR3 length: 18 residues. V shed 4 bases and J 3 bases; nucleotides not matched to a gene: 18. CDR3 loop: CASSPEDRAYLSFYEQYF. In nucleotides, the CDR3 is TGCGCCAGCAGCCCCGAGGACAGGGCTTACCTATCCTTCTACGAGCAGTACTTC.

This clonotype was picked up many times. The chain carries TRBV5-6 and TRBJ2-7, with 9 positions matching TRBD1. The CDR3 contains 16 residues. Germline CDR1 SGHDT, CDR2 YYEEEE. Losses at the gene ends were 3 bases for V and 7 bases for J; bases not matched to a gene: 14. DNA of the CDR3: TGTGCCAGCAGCTGGACCGGGACAGGGATGGTAATTGAGCAGTACTTC. Its protein product is CASSWTGTGMVIEQYF.

V usage is TRBV21-1 and J usage is TRBJ1-4. TRBV21-1 is recorded as a pseudogene. The CDR3 is made up of 12 amino acids. CDR3 loop: CASSGRTEKLFF. The CDR3 region has the DNA TGTGCCAGCAGCGGCCGCACCGAAAAACTGTTTTTT.

V usage is TRBV2 and J usage is TRBJ2-2; D call uncertain. The CDR3 runs to 15 residues. Between the trimmed V and J ends, which lost 6 bases and 2 bases, there was a span of 13 bases. CDR1 SNHLY and CDR2 FYNNEI come from the germline V gene. This CDR3 is CASSLTQLNTGELFF. The CDR3 nucleotides read TGTGCCAGCAGCCTGACCCAACTTAACACCGGGGAGCTGTTTTTT.

The rearrangement uses TRBV20-1 and TRBJ2-3; tentative D call: TRBD2 (7 bases). Germline V gene lookup returns CDR1 DFQATT and CDR2 SNEGSKA (reference sequence). The CDR3 is 16 amino acids. V was pared by 5 bases and J by 5 bases, with 23 bases between. The CDR3 nucleotides read TGCAGTGCTGAGGGCCGCGGAGGGGGGGGCCGAGATACGCAGTATTTT. This codes for CSAEGRGGGGRDTQYF.

The chain employs TRBV4-3 and TRBJ2-1; D not resolved. Germline V gives CDR1 LGHNA, CDR2 YSLEER. The CDR3 totals 15 residues. V was clipped by 1 base and J by 8 bases, with 15 bases between them. As DNA, the CDR3 is TGCGCCAGCAGCCAAGCGCGAGCGTCCGGCGATGAGCAGTTCTTC. Translated: CASSQARASGDEQFF.

V is TRBV4-3 and J is TRBJ2-1, with D possibly called TRBD1 or TRBD2 (6 bases each). Germline assignment: CDR1 LGHNA and CDR2 YSLEER. The CDR3 consists of 19 residues. V lost 0 bases and J 3 bases, leaving 21 bases between the germline ends. The CDR3: CASSQDLRGGRKVYNEQFF. The CDR3 DNA reads TGCGCCAGCAGCCAAGATCTGAGAGGGGGGAGGAAAGTCTACAATGAGCAGTTCTTC.

The V and J genes are TRBV5-6 and TRBJ1-2, with D perhaps TRBD1 (5 bases). Deletions cut 7 bases from V and 6 bases from J, with 22 bases between. CDR3 length equals 15 residues. Germline assignment: CDR1 SGHDT and CDR2 YYEEEE. CDR3 sequence (DNA): TGTGCCAGCGGCAAACCGACAGCCCCGACCGATGGCTACACCTTC. The encoded protein is CASGKPTAPTDGYTF.

This clonotype has only a few counts. The chain is built from TRBV5-1 and TRBJ2-2; TRBD1 agrees at 9 bases. The length of the CDR3 is 16 residues. J lost 7 bases, V lost 2 bases, and 9 bases had no gene match. Per the germline V gene, CDR1 is SGHRS and CDR2 is YFSETQ. The CDR3 DNA follows: TGCGCCAGCAGCTTAAAAATACAGGGGGCCGGCGGGGAGCTGTTTTTT. It codes for CASSLKIQGAGGELFF.

The chain couples TRBV2 to TRBJ2-1; TRBD1 might be the D (6 bases). This CDR3 comprises 12 residues. V was cut by 8 bases and J by 5 bases, with 10 bases left in between. Germline V gives CDR1 SNHLY, CDR2 FYNNEI. The CDR3 region has the DNA TGTGCCAGCGGACAGCCGAACAATGAGCAGTTCTTC. It specifies CASGQPNNEQFF.

To note about this clonotype: At one end, the junction sequence differs from germline, possibly due to a read error. The V gene is TRBV28, the J gene TRBJ1-2, with D hard to call. Germline CDR1 is MDHEN and CDR2 is SYDVKM. CDR3 length equals 12 residues. The CDR3 reads CPSSLGDYGYTF. The CDR3 bases are TGTCCCAGCAGTTTGGGTGACTATGGCTACACCTTC.

This clonotype was recorded a few times. The chain is built from TRBV6-2 or TRBV6-3 and TRBJ2-2; D possibly corresponds to TRBD2 (6 bases). This CDR3 contains 16 residues. V lost 0 bases to trimming and J lost 2 bases, with 10 bases between them. The V gene's germline CDR1 is MNHEY and CDR2 SVGEGT. CDR3 amino acids: CASSYSSGGNTGELFF. The CDR3 DNA follows: TGTGCCAGCAGTTACTCTAGCGGAGGTAACACCGGGGAGCTGTTTTTT.

This clonotype was seen more than once but under ten times. The chain links TRBV20-1 to TRBJ2-7; D might be TRBD2 (5 bases). This CDR3 is built from 15 residues. V lost 0 bases to trimming and J lost 1 base, with 13 bases between them. CDR1 and CDR2 (germline): DFQATT, SNEGSKA (reference sequence). The CDR3 DNA sequence: TGCAGTGCTAGAGATCGGGGTTTGGGATCCTACGAGCAGTACTTC. Amino acid sequence: CSARDRGLGSYEQYF.

This chain joins TRBV18 and TRBJ2-5; D perhaps matches TRBD2 (5 bases). In germline, CDR1 is KGHSH, CDR2 LQKENI. V lost 2 bases and J lost 5, with 12 bases in between. The CDR3 extends over 14 amino acids. CDR3 sequence reads: CASSPASNVETQYF. As DNA, the CDR3 is TGTGCCAGCTCACCAGCTAGCAATGTGGAGACCCAGTACTTC.

This clonotype was counted ten times or more. V usage is TRBV12-3 or TRBV12-4 and J usage is TRBJ2-6; no definite D call. V was cut by 3 bases and J by 4 bases, with 10 bases left in between. The CDR3 has 15 amino acids. The CDR3 sequence: CASSFVGSGANVLTF. DNA of the CDR3: TGTGCCAGCAGTTTCGTAGGGTCGGGGGCCAACGTCCTGACTTTC.